Listed here are 15 T cell receptor beta chains from one sample, sequenced in a study of cytomegalovirus exposure and HLA in healthy donors. With 60 Vbeta and 13 Jbeta primers, the PCR was carried out. Produced via immunoSEQ multiplex PCR; TCRdb's table is partial and in-frame only. Among about 140,000 clones listed, approximately 72% were seen once. Sequences were obtained from PBMCs. Receptor source: a woman aged 55-70 years in good health and CMV-seronegative.

The chain joins TRBV25-1 to TRBJ1-1; 10 bases are shared with TRBD1. Germline V gene lookup returns CDR1 MGHDK and CDR2 SYGVNS. Trimming removed 8 bases from V and 2 bases from J; junction bases left unmatched: 8. The CDR3 contains 15 residues. Here the CDR3 DNA reads TGTGCCAGCGTTTCATGGACAGGGGGAAACACTGAAGCTTTCTTT. Translation: CASVSWTGGNTEAFF. Drawing the rest from reference TRBV25-1 and TRBJ1-1, the complete variable domain is EADIYQTPRYLVIGTGKKITLECSQTMGHDKMYWYQQDPGMELHLIHYSYGVNSTEKGDLSSESTVSRIRTEHFPLTLESARPSHTSQYLCASVSWTGGNTEAFFGQGTRLTVV.

The chain links TRBV6-5 to TRBJ1-2; D call uncertain. This CDR3 contains 11 residues. CDR1 and CDR2 from the germline V gene are MNHEY and SVGAGI. V lost 7 bases and J lost 4, with 7 bases in between. CDR3 amino acids: CASIGGYGYTF. DNA of the CDR3: TGTGCCAGCATAGGCGGCTATGGCTACACCTTC.

This clone showed up just once. The chain couples TRBV6-1 to TRBJ2-1; TRBD2 aligns across 9 bases. Germline values: CDR1 MNHNS, CDR2 SASEGT. V trimming: 6 bases; J trimming: 0 bases; junction bases outside the gene matches: 3. The CDR3 spans 15 residues. The CDR3 is CASRSGGSSYNEQFF. The CDR3 DNA is TGTGCCAGCAGGAGCGGGGGGAGCTCCTACAATGAGCAGTTCTTC.

The chain links TRBV7-2 to TRBJ2-5; maybe TRBD1 (5 bases). The J call may be in error: the DNA end matches TRBJ2-7 better. The CDR3 is made up of 16 amino acids. Germline lookup yields CDR1 SGHTA and CDR2 FQGNSA. In DNA form, the CDR3 reads TGTGCCAGCAGCCCGCGACAGTTGTTAGGCTCCTACGAGCAGTACTTC. This translates into CASSPRQLLGSYEQYF.

In this sample, this clone turned up once. The chain joins TRBV9 to TRBJ2-1; 8 nucleotides align to TRBD1. With 0 bases clipped from V and 7 bases from J, the junction kept 27 bases outside the gene matches. Germline-derived CDR1 and CDR2 are SGDLS and YYNGEE. CDR3 length equals 22 residues. This CDR3 is CASSVGELSGQGNWVLGNEQFF. The CDR3 region has the DNA TGTGCCAGCAGCGTAGGCGAACTGAGCGGACAGGGAAATTGGGTATTGGGGAATGAGCAGTTCTTC.

This sequence joins TRBV6-5 and TRBJ1-1; 12 bases fit TRBD1. Trimming removed 5 bases from V and 11 bases from J; junction bases left unmatched: 9. Germline CDR1 and CDR2: MNHEY and SVGAGI. This CDR3 has 14 residues. CDR3 DNA: TGTGCCAGCAGTACCGGGACAGGGGGCGTTGGGGCTTTCTTT. Protein: CASSTGTGGVGAFF.

The chain couples TRBV4-3 to TRBJ2-2; TRBD2 is a possible D gene (5 bases). Trimming pared 1 base from V and 2 bases from J, leaving 17 bases between. CDR3 size: 18 residues. Germline values: CDR1 LGHNA, CDR2 YSLEER. CDR3 protein: CASSQGRAGYTNTGELFF. DNA for the CDR3: TGCGCCAGCAGCCAAGGCCGCGCGGGCTACACTAACACCGGGGAGCTGTTTTTT.

CDR3 region: CASSDFGGLQETQYF. CDR3 in DNA: TGTGCCAGTAGTGACTTTGGAGGGTTGCAAGAGACCCAGTACTTC. The chain uses TRBV19 and TRBJ2-5; D may be TRBD2 (6 bases). In germline, CDR1 is LNHDA, CDR2 SQIVND (reference sequence). V dropped 5 bases and J dropped 2 bases, with 15 bases sitting between them. The CDR3 sequence is 15 residues long.

This clone is a singleton in its sample. The chain has TRBV6-6 and TRBJ2-5; TRBD1 agrees at 7 bases. Trimming took 6 bases from V and 5 from J; bases not matched to a gene: 9. The CDR3 has 14 amino acids. Germline V lookup: CDR1 MNHNY, CDR2 SVGAGI (reference sequence). The CDR3 region is CASSRDRALETQYF. The DNA for the CDR3 is TGTGCCAGCAGCCGGGACAGAGCGCTTGAGACCCAGTACTTC.

This clone appeared a few times. The genes are TRBV6-5 and TRBJ2-7, with 7 positions matching TRBD2. Germline-derived CDR1 and CDR2 are MNHEY and SVGAGI. The CDR3 is made up of 15 amino acids. With 0 bases clipped from V and 1 base from J, the junction kept 3 bases outside the gene matches. Here the CDR3 reads CASSYSQGGSYEQYF. CDR3 DNA: TGTGCCAGCAGTTACTCCCAGGGAGGGTCCTACGAGCAGTACTTC.

This chain connects TRBV6-6 to TRBJ2-2, with a tentative D call TRBD2 (6 bases). Germline V gene lookup returns CDR1 MNHNY and CDR2 SVGAGI (reference sequence). The V end lost 2 bases, the J end lost 0 bases, and 10 bases lay between the germline ends. The CDR3 is 16 amino acids. The CDR3: CASSYVGRPNTGELFF. The CDR3 DNA reads TGTGCCAGCAGTTACGTTGGGAGGCCGAACACCGGGGAGCTGTTTTTT.

This clone occurred a few times. The chain employs TRBV25-1 and TRBJ2-2; 8 bases line up with TRBD1. There are 17 residues in the CDR3. CDR1 and CDR2 from the germline V gene are MGHDK and SYGVNS. V gave up 5 bases and J gave up 1 base; unmatched junction bases: 9. Written as DNA, the CDR3 is TGTGCCAGCAGTTACATTCGGACAGGGATGAACACCGGGGAGCTGTTTTTT. Its protein product is CASSYIRTGMNTGELFF.

The chain employs TRBV5-1 and TRBJ2-1; 12 nucleotides align to TRBD2. The CDR3 has 14 amino acids. Unmatched junction bases numbered 3, after V lost 4 bases and J lost 7 bases. Germline lookup yields CDR1 SGHRS and CDR2 YFSETQ. The CDR3 sequence: CASSIGTSGNEQFF. CDR3 nucleotide sequence: TGCGCCAGCAGCATCGGGACTAGCGGGAATGAGCAGTTCTTC.

J is TRBJ1-1 and V is TRBV19, with unresolved D. Trimming removed 3 bases at V and 0 bases at J, with 11 bases between. The germline V gene encodes CDR1 LNHDA and CDR2 SQIVND (reference sequence). The CDR3 spans 15 residues. In DNA form, the CDR3 reads TGTGCCAGTAGTATCGTATCGGGGTTGAACACTGAAGCTTTCTTT. Translation gives CASSIVSGLNTEAFF. Full variable domain (missing parts from reference TRBV19 and TRBJ1-1): DGGITQSPKYLFRKEGQNVTLSCEQNLNHDAMYWYRQDPGQGLRLIYYSQIVNDFQKGDIAEGYSVSREKKESFPLTVTSAQKNPTAFYLCASSIVSGLNTEAFFGQGTRLTVV.

J is TRBJ1-1 and V is TRBV9, with 7 bases matching TRBD1. The germline gives CDR1 SGDLS, CDR2 YYNGEE. The J segment lost 3 bases and the V segment lost 3 bases, leaving 8 bases of the junction unmatched. The CDR3 extends over 15 amino acids. CDR3 sequence reads: CASSEEGAGDTEAFF. The CDR3 DNA reads as TGTGCCAGCAGCGAAGAGGGGGCTGGGGACACTGAAGCTTTCTTT.